The clone carrying this T cell receptor (beta chain) was recorded only once. Its cognate antigen is unknown. The data derive from a study of cytomegalovirus exposure and HLA in healthy donors. Background on the study: Among around 400 genotyped donors, about 85% fell in the Caucasian-associated ancestry cluster.

Overall study results and limits: Cytomegalovirus status was reportedly diagnosed by the classifier with high specificity and sensitivity. The listing of some 170 TCR beta chains classed them as cytomegalovirus-associated. In vitro assays verified that three CMV-associated chains recognized CMV antigens specifically.

Primers included in the PCR were 60 Vbeta and 13 Jbeta primers. Assay used: immunoSEQ multiplex PCR; TCRdb lists only in-frame clones, some missing. The profile shows about 200,000 clones, around 74% of them singletons. This CDR3 contains 13 residues. Germline CDR1 is MNHEY and CDR2 is SMNVEV (reference sequence). Trimming took off 8 bases at V and 1 base at J, with 11 bases between the two ends. The rearrangement links TRBV27 to TRBJ1-1; no reliable D call. The sequencing input was PBMCs. This clonotype was obtained from a girl between 5 and 17 years old in good health and CMV-seropositive. The CDR3 sequence: CASLGGSNTEAFF. The CDR3 nucleotides are TGTGCCAGCCTGGGAGGGTCGAACACTGAAGCTTTCTTT.